A selection of T cell receptor beta chains follows, all from one sample in a study of cytomegalovirus exposure and HLA in healthy donors. TCRdb's copy holds only in-frame clones and misses some; the assay was immunoSEQ multiplex PCR. The sample includes some 45,000 clones, about 94% of them seen just once. Sequencing was performed on PBMCs. The receptors derive from a man younger than 35 in good health and CMV-seronegative. CDR3s include the opening cysteine and the closing phenylalanine or tryptophan. The order of the fields is V gene, D gene, clone size, J gene, CDR3 protein, CDR3 DNA. A D gene is named only where the DNA matches it firmly. Some rows mark clone size as missing; the rest say once, few, many or name a class of expanded clone.

TRBV7-2	TRBD2	-	TRBJ2-7	CASSLDRTSGGGSYEQYF	TGTGCCAGCAGCTTAGATCGGACTAGCGGAGGGGGGTCCTACGAGCAGTACTTC
TRBV5-4	-	once	TRBJ2-5	CASSFSVARETQYF	TGTGCCAGCAGCTTCTCGGTAGCGCGAGAGACCCAGTACTTC
TRBV19	-	-	TRBJ2-3	CASSISGADTQYF	TGTGCCAGTAGTATAAGTGGGGCTGATACGCAGTATTTT
TRBV5-6	-	-	TRBJ2-7	CASSLYGGSSYEQYF	TGTGCCAGCAGCTTGTATGGGGGGAGCTCCTACGAGCAGTACTTC
TRBV5-1	-	-	TRBJ1-6	CASNLQGDGNSPLHF	TGCGCCAGCAATTTACAGGGTGACGGTAATTCACCCCTCCACTTT
TRBV2	-	once	TRBJ1-5	CASRRVGNQPQHF	TGTGCCAGCCGGCGTGTCGGGAATCAGCCCCAGCATTTT
TRBV5-4	-	-	TRBJ2-6	CASRRQVAGANVLTF	TGTGCCAGCAGAAGACAGGTTGCTGGGGCCAACGTCCTGACTTTC
TRBV29-1	TRBD2	-	TRBJ2-3	CSVDSGGDTQYF	TGCAGCGTTGACTCGGGAGGGGATACGCAGTATTTT
TRBV11-3	-	-	TRBJ1-1	CASSLGNRDDTEAFF	TGTGCCAGCAGCCTAGGAAACAGGGACGACACTGAAGCTTTCTTT
TRBV5-4	TRBD1	-	TRBJ1-2	CASSLGSDRVRYGYTF	TGTGCCAGCAGCTTAGGGTCGGACAGGGTACGGTATGGCTACACCTTC
TRBV11-2	TRBD1	once	TRBJ2-1	CASRGQGAYEQFF	TGTGCCAGCCGGGGACAGGGGGCCTATGAGCAGTTCTTC
TRBV10-3	TRBD2	-	TRBJ2-5	CAISGGGRTQETQYF	TGTGCCATCAGTGGGGGGGGACGGACCCAAGAGACCCAGTACTTC
TRBV6-5	-	-	TRBJ1-4	CASSYRNEKLFF	TGTGCCAGCAGTTACCGGAATGAAAAACTGTTTTTT
TRBV5-1	TRBD2	-	TRBJ2-1	CASSSLAGPTHNEQFF	TGCGCCAGCAGCTCGTTAGCGGGTCCTACCCACAATGAGCAGTTCTTC
TRBV5-1	-	-	TRBJ2-5	CASSLANSKETQYF	TGCGCCAGCAGCTTGGCGAACAGTAAAGAGACCCAGTACTTC
TRBV4-1	-	-	TRBJ1-1	CASSQEGGTHVRVTEAFF	TGCGCCAGCAGCCAAGAGGGCGGGACTCACGTTCGGGTCACTGAAGCTTTCTTT
TRBV10-3	-	-	TRBJ2-3	CAISESSGFSTDTQYF	TGTGCCATCAGTGAGTCGAGCGGGTTTAGCACAGATACGCAGTATTTT
TRBV7-9	-	-	TRBJ1-1	CASSLIRAGVNEAFF	TGTGCCAGCAGCTTAATTCGGGCAGGGGTGAATGAAGCTTTCTTT
TRBV2	-	-	TRBJ1-6	CASSRFNSPLHF	TGTGCCAGCAGCAGATTCAATTCACCCCTCCACTTT
TRBV7-3	TRBD1	-	TRBJ2-2	CASSSDRGTGELFF	TGTGCCAGCAGTTCCGACAGGGGCACCGGGGAGCTGTTTTTT
TRBV27	TRBD2	-	TRBJ2-7	CASKKSSGSGYEQYF	TGTGCCAGCAAAAAATCTAGCGGGAGTGGCTACGAGCAGTACTTC
TRBV4-2	-	-	TRBJ2-7	CASSFGTQYYEQYF	TGTGCCAGCAGCTTCGGGACACAATACTACGAGCAGTACTTC
TRBV2	-	few	TRBJ1-6	CASRLLGELNSPLHF	TGTGCCAGCAGGTTGCTCGGGGAACTAAATTCACCCCTCCACTTT
TRBV7-9	TRBD2	-	TRBJ2-7	CASSSLSGGAGFSEQYF	TGTGCCAGCAGCTCCCTTTCGGGGGGGGCCGGCTTCAGCGAGCAGTACTTC
TRBV6-4	TRBD2	-	TRBJ2-2	CASSGGATGELFF	TGTGCCAGCAGCGGGGGGGCCACCGGGGAGCTGTTTTTT
TRBV10-1	TRBD2	-	TRBJ2-3	CASSETHRGQLAGETDTQYF	TGCGCCAGCAGTGAGACCCACAGGGGGCAACTAGCGGGGGAAACAGATACGCAGTATTTT
TRBV29-1	-	-	TRBJ2-7	CSVARQGGYEQYF	TGCAGCGTTGCTCGACAGGGAGGCTACGAGCAGTACTTC